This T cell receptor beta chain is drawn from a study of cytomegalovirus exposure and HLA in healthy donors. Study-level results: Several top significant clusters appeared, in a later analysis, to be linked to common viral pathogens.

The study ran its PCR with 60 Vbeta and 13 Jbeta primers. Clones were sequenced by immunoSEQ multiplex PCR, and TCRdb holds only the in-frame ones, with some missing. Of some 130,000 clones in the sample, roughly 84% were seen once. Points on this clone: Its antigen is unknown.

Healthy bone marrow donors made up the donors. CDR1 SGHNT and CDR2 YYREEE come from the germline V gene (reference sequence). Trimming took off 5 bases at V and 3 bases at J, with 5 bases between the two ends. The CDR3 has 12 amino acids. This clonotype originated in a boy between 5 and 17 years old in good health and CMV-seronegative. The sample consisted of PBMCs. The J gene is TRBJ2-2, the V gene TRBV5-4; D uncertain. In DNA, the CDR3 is TGTGCCAGCAGTCCGTACACCGGGGAGCTGTTTTTT. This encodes CASSPYTGELFF. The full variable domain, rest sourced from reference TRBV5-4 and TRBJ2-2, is ETGVTQSPTHLIKTRGQQVTLRCSSQSGHNTVSWYQQALGQGPQFIFQYYREEENGRGNFPPRFSGLQFPNYSSELNVNALELDDSALYLCASSPYTGELFFGEGSRLTVL.